This T cell receptor beta chain was identified during a study of blood T cell repertoires in COVID-19 (dated by TCRdb to about 2020). Study-level background: Samples from collaborators originated in the United States, Italy and Spain and spanned both the acute and convalescent phases of COVID-19. The dataset comprised deeply sampled blood TCRbeta repertoires from subjects exposed to, actively infected with, or recovered from COVID-19. Where available, HLA class I and class II types were obtained from metadata supplied by the sample provider rather than from assay-based typing. The repertoires were made available in a free public database intended to serve as a resource for research on the immune response to SARS-CoV-2. The sample metadata nearly always contained a de-identified subject ID, COVID-19 status, age in years and sex. Samples came from the ongoing ImmuneRACE study (first 160 participants) plus 1,254 subjects from 6 global collaborators. The prospective study material was composed of cDNA or gDNA derived from T cells, B-cell-depleted T cells, or PBMCs.

On this clone: There is no known antigen for this receptor. Base qualities were left out, and no much larger clone turns up one base away.

The germline V gene encodes CDR1 SNHLY and CDR2 FYNNEI. From the cysteine up to the phenylalanine, the CDR3 has a length of 14 residues. Of all the DNA, just the CDR3 is kept, 42 bases in frame from base 1. Ends trimmed: V by 3 bases, J by 6 bases; bases unmatched to a gene: 3. Study-level results and caveats: The amount of clinical and demographic metadata varied by source and participant and was provided uncurated.

TCRbeta CDR3 regions were amplified from genomic DNA using the immunoSEQ Assay, a bias-controlled multiplex PCR. Turning to the authors' computational methods: The number of nucleated cells in each sample was estimated from the amplification of reference gene primers within the assay. Sequence reads were collapsed and filtered to measure the absolute abundance of every unique TCRbeta CDR3 rearrangement. For each sample, productive Simpson clonality was calculated as the square root of Simpson's diversity index across productive rearrangements. The immuneACCESS repertoire file appears here via TCRdb, limited to in-frame rearrangements. These files lack a portion of the clones; in checked studies, under half of the deficit traces to unresolved V genes, and the cause of the others is not known. For V, J and clone size, that table is used; D and trimming come from the DNA. Within this sample are around 250,000 clones, with approximately 84% of them counted one time only. About 15% of the sample goes to the ten largest clones.

Participants in the prospective study were enrolled through a virtual design, were aged roughly 18 to 100 years, and lived in 24 United States geographic areas. In the prospective study, participants were assigned to cohorts based on the clinical history participants reported in a screening survey and a study questionnaire. For ImmuneRACE Cohort 3, a participant was defined as recovered based on two consecutive negative NP/OP PCR tests, clearance by a healthcare professional, or resolution of symptoms. Each participant in the prospective study had whole blood, serum and a nasopharyngeal or oropharyngeal swab collected by mobile phlebotomists. Prospective study participants could optionally give additional blood draws and questionnaires over an approximately two-month period. Before DNA extraction, blood samples from the prospective study were shipped at room temperature or frozen.

This clonotype originated in a middle-aged man who had recovered from COVID-19. The chain is assembled from TRBV2 and TRBJ1-2, with 11 bases in between that match TRBD1. The sample comprised PBMCs or T cells enriched from blood (not recorded which). The CDR3 region: CASSELGQGDGYTF. At the DNA level, the sequence is TGTGCCAGCAGTGAGTTGGGACAGGGGGATGGCTACACCTTC. Extended through the reference TRBV2 and TRBJ1-2 proteins, this CDR3 yields the full variable domain: EPEVTQTPSHQVTQMGQEVILRCVPISNHLYFYWYRQILGQKVEFLVSFYNNEISEKSEIFDDQFSVERPDGSNFTLKIRSTKLEDSAMYFCASSELGQGDGYTFGSGTRLTVV.